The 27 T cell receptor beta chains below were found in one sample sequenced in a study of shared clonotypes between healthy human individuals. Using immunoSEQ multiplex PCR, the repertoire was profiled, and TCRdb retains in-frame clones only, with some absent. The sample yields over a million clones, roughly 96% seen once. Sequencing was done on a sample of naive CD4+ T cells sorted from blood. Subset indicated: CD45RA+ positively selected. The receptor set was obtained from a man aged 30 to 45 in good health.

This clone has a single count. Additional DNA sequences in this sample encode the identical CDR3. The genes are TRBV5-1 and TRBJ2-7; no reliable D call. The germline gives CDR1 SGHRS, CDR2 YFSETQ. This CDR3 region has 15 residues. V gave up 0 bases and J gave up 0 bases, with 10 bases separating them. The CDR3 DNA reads TGCGCCAGCAGCTTGGGAGGATTCAGCTCCTACGAGCAGTACTTC. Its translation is CASSLGGFSSYEQYF.

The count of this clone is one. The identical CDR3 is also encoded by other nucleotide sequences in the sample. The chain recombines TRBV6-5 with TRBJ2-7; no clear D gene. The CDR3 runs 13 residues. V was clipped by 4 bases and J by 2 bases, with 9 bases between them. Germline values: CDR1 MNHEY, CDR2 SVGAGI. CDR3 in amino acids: CASSSPGAYEQYF. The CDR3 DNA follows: TGTGCCAGCAGTTCCCCTGGGGCCTACGAGCAGTACTTC.

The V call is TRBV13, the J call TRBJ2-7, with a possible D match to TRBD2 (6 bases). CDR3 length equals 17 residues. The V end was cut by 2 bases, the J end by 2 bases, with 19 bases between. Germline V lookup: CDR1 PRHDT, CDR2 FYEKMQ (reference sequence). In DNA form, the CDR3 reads TGTGCCAGCAGCTTAAAGGCCCGGGGTAGCGGTGCCTACGAGCAGTACTTC. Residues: CASSLKARGSGAYEQYF.

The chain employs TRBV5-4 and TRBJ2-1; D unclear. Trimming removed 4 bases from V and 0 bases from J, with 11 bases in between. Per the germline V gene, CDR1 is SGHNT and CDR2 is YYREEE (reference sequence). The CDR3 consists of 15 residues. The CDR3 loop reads CASSRYRRSYNEQFF. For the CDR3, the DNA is TGTGCCAGCAGCCGGTACAGACGCTCCTACAATGAGCAGTTCTTC.

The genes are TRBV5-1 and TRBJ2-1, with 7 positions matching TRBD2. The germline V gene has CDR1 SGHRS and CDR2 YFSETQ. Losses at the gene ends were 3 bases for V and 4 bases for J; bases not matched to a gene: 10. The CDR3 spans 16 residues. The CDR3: CASSSSPASGYNEQFF. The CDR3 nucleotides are TGCGCCAGCAGCTCGAGCCCGGCTAGCGGTTACAATGAGCAGTTCTTC.

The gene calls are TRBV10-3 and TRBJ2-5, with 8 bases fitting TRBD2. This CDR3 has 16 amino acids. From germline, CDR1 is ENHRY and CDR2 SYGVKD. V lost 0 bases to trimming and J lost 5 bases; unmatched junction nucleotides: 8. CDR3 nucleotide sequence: TGTGCCATCAGTGAGTCGCCAGCGGGAGATACGGAGACCCAGTACTTC. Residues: CAISESPAGDTETQYF.

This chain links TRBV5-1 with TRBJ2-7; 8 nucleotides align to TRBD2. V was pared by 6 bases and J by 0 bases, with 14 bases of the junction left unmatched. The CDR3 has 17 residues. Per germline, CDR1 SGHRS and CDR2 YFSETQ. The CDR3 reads CASKRDTGGAVSYEQYF. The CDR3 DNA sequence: TGCGCCAGCAAGCGGGACACCGGGGGGGCTGTCTCCTACGAGCAGTACTTC.

The CDR3 is CASSPLGYENTEAFF. The CDR3 DNA follows: TGTGCCAGCTCACCGCTGGGCTACGAGAACACTGAAGCTTTCTTT. The rearrangement joins TRBV18 to TRBJ1-1, with D unresolved. CDR3 length: 15 amino acids. The V gene lost 3 bases and the J gene lost 1 base, with 12 bases spanning the gap. CDR1 is KGHSH and CDR2 is LQKENI in the germline V gene.

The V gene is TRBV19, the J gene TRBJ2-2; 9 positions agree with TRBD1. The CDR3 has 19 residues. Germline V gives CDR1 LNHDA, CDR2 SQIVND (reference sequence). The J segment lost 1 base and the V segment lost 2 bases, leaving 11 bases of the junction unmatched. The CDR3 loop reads CASSILMLGQGRNTGELFF. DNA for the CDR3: TGTGCCAGTAGTATACTAATGCTCGGACAGGGGAGGAACACCGGGGAGCTGTTTTTT. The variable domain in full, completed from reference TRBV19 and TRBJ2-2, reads DGGITQSPKYLFRKEGQNVTLSCEQNLNHDAMYWYRQDPGQGLRLIYYSQIVNDFQKGDIAEGYSVSREKKESFPLTVTSAQKNPTAFYLCASSILMLGQGRNTGELFFGEGSRLTVL.

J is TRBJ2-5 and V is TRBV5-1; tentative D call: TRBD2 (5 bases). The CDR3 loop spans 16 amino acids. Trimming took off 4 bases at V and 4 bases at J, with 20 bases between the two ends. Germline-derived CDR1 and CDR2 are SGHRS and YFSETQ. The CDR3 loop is CASSRDWSLGGETQYF. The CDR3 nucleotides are TGCGCCAGCAGCCGAGACTGGTCTCTCGGAGGAGAGACCCAGTACTTC. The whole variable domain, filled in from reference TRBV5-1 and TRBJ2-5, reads KAGVTQTPRYLIKTRGQQVTLSCSPISGHRSVSWYQQTPGQGLQFLFEYFSETQRNKGNFPGRFSGRQFSNSRSEMNVSTLELGDSALYLCASSRDWSLGGETQYFGPGTRLLVL.

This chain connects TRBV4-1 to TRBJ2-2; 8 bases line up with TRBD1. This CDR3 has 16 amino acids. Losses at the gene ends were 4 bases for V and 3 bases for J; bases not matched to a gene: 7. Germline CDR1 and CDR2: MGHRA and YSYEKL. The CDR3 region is CASSPTGVSDTGELFF. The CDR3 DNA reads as TGCGCCAGCAGCCCGACAGGGGTGTCGGACACCGGGGAGCTGTTTTTT.

The DNA for the CDR3 is TGTGCCAGCAGCCCGACAGGGAGCACAGATACGCAGTATTTT. Protein sequence: CASSPTGSTDTQYF. The J gene is TRBJ2-3, the V gene TRBV27, with 7 bases identical to TRBD1. This CDR3 has 14 amino acids. With 6 bases clipped from V and 0 bases from J, the junction kept 3 bases outside the gene matches. CDR1 is MNHEY and CDR2 is SMNVEV in the germline V gene (reference sequence).

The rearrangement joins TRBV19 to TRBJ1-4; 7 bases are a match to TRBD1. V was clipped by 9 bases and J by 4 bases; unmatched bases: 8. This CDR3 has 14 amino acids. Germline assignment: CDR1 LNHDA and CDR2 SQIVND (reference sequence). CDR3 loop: CARSRDSLNEKLFF. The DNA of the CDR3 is TGTGCCAGATCGAGGGACAGCCTTAATGAAAAACTGTTTTTT.

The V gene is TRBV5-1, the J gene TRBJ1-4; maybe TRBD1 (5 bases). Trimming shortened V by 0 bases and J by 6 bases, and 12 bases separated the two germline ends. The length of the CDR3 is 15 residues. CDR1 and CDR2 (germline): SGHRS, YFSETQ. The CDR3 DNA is TGCGCCAGCAGCTTGGCCGATGGGGGACATGAAAAACTGTTTTTT. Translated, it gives CASSLADGGHEKLFF. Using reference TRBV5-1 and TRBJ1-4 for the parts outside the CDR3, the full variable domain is KAGVTQTPRYLIKTRGQQVTLSCSPISGHRSVSWYQQTPGQGLQFLFEYFSETQRNKGNFPGRFSGRQFSNSRSEMNVSTLELGDSALYLCASSLADGGHEKLFFGSGTQLSVL.

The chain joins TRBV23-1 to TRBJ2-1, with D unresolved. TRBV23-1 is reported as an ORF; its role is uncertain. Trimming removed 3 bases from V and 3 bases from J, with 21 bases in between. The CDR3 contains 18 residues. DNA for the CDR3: TGCGCCAGCAGTCACCTCGCTCTGGACCGGCAGTTCTACAATGAGCAGTTCTTC. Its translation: CASSHLALDRQFYNEQFF.

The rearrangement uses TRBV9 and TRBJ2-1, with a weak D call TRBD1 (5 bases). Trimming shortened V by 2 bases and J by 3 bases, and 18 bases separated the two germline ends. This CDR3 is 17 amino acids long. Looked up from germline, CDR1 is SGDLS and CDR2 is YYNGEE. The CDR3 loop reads CASSVFERGRSYNEQFF. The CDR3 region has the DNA TGTGCCAGCAGCGTTTTCGAAAGGGGCAGGAGCTACAATGAGCAGTTCTTC.

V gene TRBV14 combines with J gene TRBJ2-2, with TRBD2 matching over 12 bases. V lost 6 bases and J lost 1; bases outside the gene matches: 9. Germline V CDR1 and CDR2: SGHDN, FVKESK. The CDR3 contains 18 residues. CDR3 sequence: CASSPGTSGPKNTGELFF. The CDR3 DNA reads TGTGCCAGCAGTCCCGGGACTAGCGGGCCCAAGAACACCGGGGAGCTGTTTTTT.

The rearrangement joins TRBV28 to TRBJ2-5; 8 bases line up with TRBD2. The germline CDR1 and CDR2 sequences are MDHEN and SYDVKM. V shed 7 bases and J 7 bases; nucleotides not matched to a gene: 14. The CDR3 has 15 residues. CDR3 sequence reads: CASTSLAGPVGTQYF. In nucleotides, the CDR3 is TGTGCCAGCACTTCATTAGCGGGGCCGGTGGGGACCCAGTACTTC.

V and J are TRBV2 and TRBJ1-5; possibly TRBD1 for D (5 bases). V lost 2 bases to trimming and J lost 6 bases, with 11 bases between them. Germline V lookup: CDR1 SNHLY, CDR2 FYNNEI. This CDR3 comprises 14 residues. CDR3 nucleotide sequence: TGTGCCAGCAGTGAAAAGGGACTTTTTCAGCCCCAGCATTTT. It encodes CASSEKGLFQPQHF.

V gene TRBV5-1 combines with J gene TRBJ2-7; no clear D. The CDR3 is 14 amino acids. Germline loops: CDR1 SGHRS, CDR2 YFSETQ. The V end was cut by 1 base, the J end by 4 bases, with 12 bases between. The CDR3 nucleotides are TGCGCCAGCAGCTTGTCTGGCAAGGAATACGAGCAGTACTTC. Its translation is CASSLSGKEYEQYF.

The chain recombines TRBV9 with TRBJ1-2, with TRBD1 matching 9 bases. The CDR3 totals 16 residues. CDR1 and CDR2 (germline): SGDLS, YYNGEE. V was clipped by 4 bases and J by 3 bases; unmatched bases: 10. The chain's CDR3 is CASSYFQQGADYGYTF. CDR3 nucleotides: TGTGCCAGCAGCTACTTCCAACAGGGGGCGGACTATGGCTACACCTTC.

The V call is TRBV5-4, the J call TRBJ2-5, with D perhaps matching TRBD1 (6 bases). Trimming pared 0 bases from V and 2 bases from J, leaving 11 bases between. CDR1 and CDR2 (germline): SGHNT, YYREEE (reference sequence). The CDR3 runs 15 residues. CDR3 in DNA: TGTGCCAGCAGCTTGGCCAGGGGAAAACAAGAGACCCAGTACTTC. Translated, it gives CASSLARGKQETQYF.

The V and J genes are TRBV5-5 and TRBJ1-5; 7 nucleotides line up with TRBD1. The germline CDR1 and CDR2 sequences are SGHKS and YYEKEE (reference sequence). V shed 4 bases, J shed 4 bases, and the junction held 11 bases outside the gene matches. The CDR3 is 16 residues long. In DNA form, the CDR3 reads TGTGCCAGCAGCCACCAAACCGGGACAGTAAATCAGCCCCAGCATTTT. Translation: CASSHQTGTVNQPQHF.

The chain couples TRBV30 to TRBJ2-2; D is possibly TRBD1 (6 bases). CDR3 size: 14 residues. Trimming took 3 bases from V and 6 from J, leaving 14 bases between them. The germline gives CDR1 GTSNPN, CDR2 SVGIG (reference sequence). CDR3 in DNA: TGTGCCTGGAGCAGGGGCGGCGTGGCCGGGGAGCTGTTTTTT. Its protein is CAWSRGGVAGELFF.

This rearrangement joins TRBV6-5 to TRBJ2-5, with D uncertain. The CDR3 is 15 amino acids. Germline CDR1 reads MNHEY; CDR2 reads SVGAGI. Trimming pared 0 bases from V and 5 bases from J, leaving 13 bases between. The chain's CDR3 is CASSYSIRRRETQYF. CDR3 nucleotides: TGTGCCAGCAGTTACTCGATCCGCAGGCGCGAGACCCAGTACTTC.

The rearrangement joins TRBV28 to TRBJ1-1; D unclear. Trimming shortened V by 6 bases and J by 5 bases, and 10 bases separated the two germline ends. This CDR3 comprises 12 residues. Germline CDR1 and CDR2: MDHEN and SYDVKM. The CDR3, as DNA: TGTGCCAGCAGCCCTTTATCGACTGAAGCTTTCTTT. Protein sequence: CASSPLSTEAFF. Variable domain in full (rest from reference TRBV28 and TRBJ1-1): DVKVTQSSRYLVKRTGEKVFLECVQDMDHENMFWYRQDPGLGLRLIYFSYDVKMKEKGDIPEGYSVSREKKERFSLILESASTNQTSMYLCASSPLSTEAFFGQGTRLTVV.

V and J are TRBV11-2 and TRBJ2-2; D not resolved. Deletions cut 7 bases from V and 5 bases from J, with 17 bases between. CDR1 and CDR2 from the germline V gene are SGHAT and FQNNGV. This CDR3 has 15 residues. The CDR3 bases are TGTGCCAGCAAAGGCAGCTCAACTTCAACCGGGGAGCTGTTTTTT. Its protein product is CASKGSSTSTGELFF.